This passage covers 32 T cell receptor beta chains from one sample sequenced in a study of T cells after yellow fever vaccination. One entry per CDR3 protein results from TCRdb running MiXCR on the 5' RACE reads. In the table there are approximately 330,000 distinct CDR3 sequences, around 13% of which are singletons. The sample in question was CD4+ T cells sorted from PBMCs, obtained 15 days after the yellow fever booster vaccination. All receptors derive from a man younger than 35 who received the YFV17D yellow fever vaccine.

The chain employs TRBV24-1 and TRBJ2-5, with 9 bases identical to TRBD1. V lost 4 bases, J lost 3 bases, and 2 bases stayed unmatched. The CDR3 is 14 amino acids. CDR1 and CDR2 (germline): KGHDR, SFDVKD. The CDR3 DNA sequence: TGTGCCACCAGTGACACAGGGGGCGAAGAGACCCAGTACTTC. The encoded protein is CATSDTGGEETQYF.

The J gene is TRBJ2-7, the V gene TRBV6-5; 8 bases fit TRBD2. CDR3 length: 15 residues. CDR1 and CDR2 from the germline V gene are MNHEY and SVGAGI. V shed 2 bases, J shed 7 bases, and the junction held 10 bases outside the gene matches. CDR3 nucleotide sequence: TGTGCCAGCAGTTACGCAGGAGGGACTAGTCGTGAGCAGTACTTC. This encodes CASSYAGGTSREQYF.

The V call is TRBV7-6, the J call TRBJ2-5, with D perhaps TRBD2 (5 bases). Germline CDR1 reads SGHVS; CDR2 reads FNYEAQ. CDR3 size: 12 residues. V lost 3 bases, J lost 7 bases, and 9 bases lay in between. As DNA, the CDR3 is TGTGCCAGCAGCTTGGGCCGGGGGACCCAGTACTTC. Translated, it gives CASSLGRGTQYF.

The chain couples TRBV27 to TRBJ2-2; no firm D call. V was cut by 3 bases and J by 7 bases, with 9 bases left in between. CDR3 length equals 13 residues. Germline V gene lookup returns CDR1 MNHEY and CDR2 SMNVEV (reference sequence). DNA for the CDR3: TGTGCCAGCAGTTTGGGGTGGGACGGGGAGCTGTTTTTT. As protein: CASSLGWDGELFF.

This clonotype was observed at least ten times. In DNA form, the CDR3 reads TGTGCCAGCAGTGACCCAGGGGAGCCCCAGCATTTT. Residues: CASSDPGEPQHF. The V call is TRBV2, the J call TRBJ1-5; a possible D gene is TRBD1 (6 bases). The CDR3 totals 12 residues. In germline, CDR1 is SNHLY, CDR2 FYNNEI. V was pared by 3 bases and J by 8 bases, with 8 bases between.

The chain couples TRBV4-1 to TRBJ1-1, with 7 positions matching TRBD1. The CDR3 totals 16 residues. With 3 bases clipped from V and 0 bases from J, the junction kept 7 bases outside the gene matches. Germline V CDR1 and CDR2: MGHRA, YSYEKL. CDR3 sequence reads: CASSHPGQLLNTEAFF. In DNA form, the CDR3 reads TGCGCCAGCAGCCACCCGGGACAGTTGTTGAACACTGAAGCTTTCTTT.

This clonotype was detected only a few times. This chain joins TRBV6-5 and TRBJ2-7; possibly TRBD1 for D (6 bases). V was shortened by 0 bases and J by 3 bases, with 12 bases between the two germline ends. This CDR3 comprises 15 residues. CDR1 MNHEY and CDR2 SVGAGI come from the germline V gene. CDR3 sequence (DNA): TGTGCCAGCAGTTACTCGATTCTACAGGGCTACGAGCAGTACTTC. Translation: CASSYSILQGYEQYF.

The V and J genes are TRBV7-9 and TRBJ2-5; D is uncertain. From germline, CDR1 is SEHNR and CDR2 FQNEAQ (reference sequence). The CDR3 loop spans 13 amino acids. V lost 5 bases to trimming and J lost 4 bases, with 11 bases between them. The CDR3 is CASSAEPAETQYF. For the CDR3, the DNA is TGTGCCAGCAGCGCCGAGCCCGCAGAGACCCAGTACTTC.

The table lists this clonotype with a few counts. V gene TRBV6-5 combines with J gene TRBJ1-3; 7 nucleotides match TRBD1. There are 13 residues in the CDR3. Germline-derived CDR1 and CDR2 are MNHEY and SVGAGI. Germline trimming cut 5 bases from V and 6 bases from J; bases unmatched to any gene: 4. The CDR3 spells CASSPGTANTIYF. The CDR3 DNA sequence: TGTGCCAGCAGTCCCGGGACAGCAAACACCATATATTTT.

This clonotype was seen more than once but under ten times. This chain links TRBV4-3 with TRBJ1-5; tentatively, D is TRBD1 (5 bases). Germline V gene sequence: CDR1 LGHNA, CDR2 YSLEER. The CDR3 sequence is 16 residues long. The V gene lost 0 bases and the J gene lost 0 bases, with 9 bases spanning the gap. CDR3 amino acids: CASSQESGISNQPQHF. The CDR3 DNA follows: TGCGCCAGCAGCCAAGAATCAGGGATTAGCAATCAGCCCCAGCATTTT.

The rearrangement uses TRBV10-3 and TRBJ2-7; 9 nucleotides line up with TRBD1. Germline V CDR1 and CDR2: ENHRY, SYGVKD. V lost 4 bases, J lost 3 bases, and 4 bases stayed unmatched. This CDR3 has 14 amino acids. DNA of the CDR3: TGTGCCATCAGTGGGACAGGGGATTACTACGAGCAGTACTTC. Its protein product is CAISGTGDYYEQYF.

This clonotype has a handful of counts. CDR3 nucleotides: TGTGCCAGCAGCCGGACAGGGCTTCAAGAGACCCAGTACTTC. Translating gives CASSRTGLQETQYF. The V gene is TRBV7-2, the J gene TRBJ2-5; 8 bases are shared with TRBD1. Germline CDR1 reads SGHTA; CDR2 reads FQGNSA. CDR3 length equals 14 residues. V shed 5 bases and J 2 bases; nucleotides not matched to a gene: 4.

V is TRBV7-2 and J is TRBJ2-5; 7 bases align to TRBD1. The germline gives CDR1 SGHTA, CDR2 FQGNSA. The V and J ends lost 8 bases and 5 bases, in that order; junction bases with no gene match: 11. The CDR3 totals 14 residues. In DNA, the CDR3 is TGTGCCAGCGGAGAGGGACAGTTGAGGGAGACCCAGTACTTC. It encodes CASGEGQLRETQYF.

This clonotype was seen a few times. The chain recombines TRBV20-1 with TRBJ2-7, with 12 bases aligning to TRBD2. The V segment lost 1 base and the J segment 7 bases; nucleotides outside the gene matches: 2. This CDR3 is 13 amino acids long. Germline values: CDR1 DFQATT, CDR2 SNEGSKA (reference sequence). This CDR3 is CSARGTSGVEQYF. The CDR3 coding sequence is TGCAGTGCTAGAGGGACTAGCGGGGTTGAGCAGTACTTC.

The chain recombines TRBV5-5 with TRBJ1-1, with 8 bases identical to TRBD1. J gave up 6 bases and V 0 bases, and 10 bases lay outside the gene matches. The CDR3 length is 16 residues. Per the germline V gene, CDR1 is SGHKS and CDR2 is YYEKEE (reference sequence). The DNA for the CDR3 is TGTGCCAGCAGCTTGGCCGGGCAGGGGGCTATCTCTGAAGCTTTCTTT. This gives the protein CASSLAGQGAISEAFF.

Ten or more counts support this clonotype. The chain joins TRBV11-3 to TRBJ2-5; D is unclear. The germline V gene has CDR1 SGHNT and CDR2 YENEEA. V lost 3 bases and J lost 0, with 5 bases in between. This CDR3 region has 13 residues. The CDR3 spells CASSLRYQETQYF. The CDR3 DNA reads TGTGCCAGCAGCTTGCGGTACCAAGAGACCCAGTACTTC.

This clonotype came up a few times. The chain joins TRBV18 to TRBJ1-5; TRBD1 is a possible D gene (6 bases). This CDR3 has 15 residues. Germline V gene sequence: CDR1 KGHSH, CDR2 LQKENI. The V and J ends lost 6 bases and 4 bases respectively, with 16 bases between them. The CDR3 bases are TGTGCCAGCTCGCAACAGGGAGGCCCTAATCAGCCCCAGCATTTT. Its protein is CASSQQGGPNQPQHF.

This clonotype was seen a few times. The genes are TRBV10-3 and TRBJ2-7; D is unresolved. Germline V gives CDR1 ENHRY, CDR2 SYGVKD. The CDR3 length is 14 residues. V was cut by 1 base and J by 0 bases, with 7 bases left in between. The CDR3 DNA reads TGTGCCATCAGTGAGTTTGGGGACTCCTACGAGCAGTACGTC. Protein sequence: CAISEFGDSYEQYV.

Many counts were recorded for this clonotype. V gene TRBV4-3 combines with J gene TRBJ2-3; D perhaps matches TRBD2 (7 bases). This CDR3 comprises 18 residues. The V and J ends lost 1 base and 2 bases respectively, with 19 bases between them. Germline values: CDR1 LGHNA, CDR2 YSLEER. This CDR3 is CASSQAPGGRGNTDTQYF. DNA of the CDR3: TGCGCCAGCAGCCAAGCCCCGGGGGGCCGGGGAAACACAGATACGCAGTATTTT.

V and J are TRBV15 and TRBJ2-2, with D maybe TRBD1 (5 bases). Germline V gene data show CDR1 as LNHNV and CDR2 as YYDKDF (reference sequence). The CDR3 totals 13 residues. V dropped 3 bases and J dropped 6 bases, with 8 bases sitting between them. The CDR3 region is CATSSRASGELFF. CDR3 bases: TGTGCCACCAGCAGCAGGGCCTCCGGGGAGCTGTTTTTT.

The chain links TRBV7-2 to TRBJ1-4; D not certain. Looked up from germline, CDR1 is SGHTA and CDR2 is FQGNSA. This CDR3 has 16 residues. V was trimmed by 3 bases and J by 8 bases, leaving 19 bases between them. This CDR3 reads CASSFGRETLREKLFF. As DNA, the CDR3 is TGTGCCAGCAGCTTCGGCCGGGAAACACTTCGGGAAAAACTGTTTTTT.

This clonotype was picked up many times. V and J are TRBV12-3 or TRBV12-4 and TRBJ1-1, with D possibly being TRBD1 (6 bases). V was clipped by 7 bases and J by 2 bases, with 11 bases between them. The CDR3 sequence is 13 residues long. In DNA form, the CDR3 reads TGTGCCAGCAATTGGGGGCGTAACACTGAAGCTTTCTTT. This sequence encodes CASNWGRNTEAFF.

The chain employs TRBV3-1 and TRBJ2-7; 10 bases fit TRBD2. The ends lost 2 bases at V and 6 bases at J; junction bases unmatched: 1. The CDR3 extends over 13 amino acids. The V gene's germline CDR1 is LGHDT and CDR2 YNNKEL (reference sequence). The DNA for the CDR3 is TGTGCCAGCAGCCAAAGGACTAGCGGCGAGCAGTACTTC. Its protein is CASSQRTSGEQYF.

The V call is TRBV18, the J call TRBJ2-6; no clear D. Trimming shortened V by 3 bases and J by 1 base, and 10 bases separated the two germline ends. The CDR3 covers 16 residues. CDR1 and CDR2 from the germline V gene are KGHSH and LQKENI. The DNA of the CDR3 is TGTGCCAGCTCACCCAAAGGGTCGTCTGGGGCCAACGTCCTGACTTTC. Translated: CASSPKGSSGANVLTF.

CDR3 coding DNA: TGCAGTGCTAAAGGCGGGGTTAGCACAGATACGCAGTATTTT. Encoded protein: CSAKGGVSTDTQYF. V is TRBV20-1 and J is TRBJ2-3; D might be TRBD2 (6 bases). This CDR3 region has 14 residues. CDR1 and CDR2 from the germline V gene are DFQATT and SNEGSKA (reference sequence). V was cut by 4 bases and J by 0 bases, with 11 bases left in between.

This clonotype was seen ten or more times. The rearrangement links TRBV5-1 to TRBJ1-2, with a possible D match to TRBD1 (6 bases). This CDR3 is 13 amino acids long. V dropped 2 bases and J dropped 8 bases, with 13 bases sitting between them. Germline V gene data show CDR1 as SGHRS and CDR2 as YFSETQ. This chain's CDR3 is CASSLGQNNGYTF. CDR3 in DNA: TGCGCCAGCAGCTTAGGACAGAATAACGGCTACACCTTC.

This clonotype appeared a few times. For the CDR3, the DNA is TGTGCCAGCAGTACCGACAGGGGGCCTATGGGGAAACTGTTTTTT. Translating it yields CASSTDRGPMGKLFF. J is TRBJ1-4 and V is TRBV12-3 or TRBV12-4; 10 bases line up with TRBD1. Trimming at V came to 5 bases and at J to 11 bases, leaving 11 bases not matched to a gene. This CDR3 is built from 15 residues.

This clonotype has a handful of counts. In nucleotides, the CDR3 is TGTGCCAGTAGTATAGTTTGGGTCGTGGGCAATGAGCAGTTCTTC. It encodes CASSIVWVVGNEQFF. The chain uses TRBV19 and TRBJ2-1; no clear D gene. From germline, CDR1 is LNHDA and CDR2 SQIVND (reference sequence). With 1 base removed from V and 6 bases from J, the gap between germline ends came to 13 bases. The CDR3 runs 15 residues.

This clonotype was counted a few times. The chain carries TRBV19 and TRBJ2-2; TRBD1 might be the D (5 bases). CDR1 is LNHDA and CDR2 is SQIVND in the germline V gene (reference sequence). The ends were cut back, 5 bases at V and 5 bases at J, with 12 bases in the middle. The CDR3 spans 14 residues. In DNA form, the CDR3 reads TGTGCCAGTAGTTCTGGGGCCCTAACCGGGGAGCTGTTTTTT. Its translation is CASSSGALTGELFF.

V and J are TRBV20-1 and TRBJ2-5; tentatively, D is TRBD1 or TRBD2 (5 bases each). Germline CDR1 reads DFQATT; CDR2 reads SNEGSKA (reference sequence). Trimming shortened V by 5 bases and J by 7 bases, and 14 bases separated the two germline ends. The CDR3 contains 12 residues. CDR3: CSAPEGPLTQYF. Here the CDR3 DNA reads TGCAGTGCTCCCGAGGGGCCCTTGACCCAGTACTTC.

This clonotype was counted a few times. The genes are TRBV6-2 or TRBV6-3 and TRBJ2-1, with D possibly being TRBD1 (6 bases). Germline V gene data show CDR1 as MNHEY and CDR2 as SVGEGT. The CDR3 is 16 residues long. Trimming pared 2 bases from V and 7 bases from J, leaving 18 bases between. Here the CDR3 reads CASSYVGQRSGNEQFF. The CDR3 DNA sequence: TGTGCCAGCAGTTACGTCGGACAGAGGTCGGGGAATGAGCAGTTCTTC.

The CDR3 DNA sequence: TGTGCCAGCAGCCAAGATCGGCCGCGGGTGAATGAGCAGTTCTTC. Protein: CASSQDRPRVNEQFF. The chain is built from TRBV4-2 and TRBJ2-1; a possible D gene is TRBD2 (5 bases). Germline CDR1 reads LGHNA; CDR2 reads YNFKEQ. V lost 0 bases, J lost 7 bases, and 13 bases lay in between. This CDR3 comprises 15 residues.